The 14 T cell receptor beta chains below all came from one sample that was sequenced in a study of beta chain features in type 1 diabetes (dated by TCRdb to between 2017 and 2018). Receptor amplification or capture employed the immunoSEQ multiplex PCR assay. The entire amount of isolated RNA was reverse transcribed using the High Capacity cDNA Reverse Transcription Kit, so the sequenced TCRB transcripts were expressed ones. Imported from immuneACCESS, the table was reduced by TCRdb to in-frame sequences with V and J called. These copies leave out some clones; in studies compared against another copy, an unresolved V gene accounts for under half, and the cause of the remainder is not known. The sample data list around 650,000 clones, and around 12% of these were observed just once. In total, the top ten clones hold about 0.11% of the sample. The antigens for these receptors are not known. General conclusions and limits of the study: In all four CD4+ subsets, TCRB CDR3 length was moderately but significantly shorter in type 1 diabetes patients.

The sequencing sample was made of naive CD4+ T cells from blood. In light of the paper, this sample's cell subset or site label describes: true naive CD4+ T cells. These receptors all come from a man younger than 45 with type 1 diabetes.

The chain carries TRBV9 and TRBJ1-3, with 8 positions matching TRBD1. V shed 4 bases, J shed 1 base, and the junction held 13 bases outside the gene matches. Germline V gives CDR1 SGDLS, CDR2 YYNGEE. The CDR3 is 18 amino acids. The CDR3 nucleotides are TGTGCCAGCAGCCCCCGTGGGGCCAGGGGGCCGTCTGGAAACACCATATATTTT. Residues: CASSPRGARGPSGNTIYF.

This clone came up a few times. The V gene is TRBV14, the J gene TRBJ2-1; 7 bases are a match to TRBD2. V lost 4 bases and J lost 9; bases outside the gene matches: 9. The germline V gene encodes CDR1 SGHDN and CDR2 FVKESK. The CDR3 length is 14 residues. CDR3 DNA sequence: TGTGCCAGCAGCCGCGCTAGCGGTAGTAGTGAGCAGTTCTTC. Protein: CASSRASGSSEQFF. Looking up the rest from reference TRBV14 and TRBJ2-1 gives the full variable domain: EAGVTQFPSHSVIEKGQTVTLRCDPISGHDNLYWYRRVMGKEIKFLLHFVKESKQDESGMPNNRFLAERTGGTYSTLKVQPAELEDSGVYFCASSRASGSSEQFFGPGTRLTVL.

The CDR3 nucleotides read TGTGCCAGCAGTGCCCAGGATTTCGGTACGCAGTATTTT. Translation: CASSAQDFGTQYF. The chain has TRBV6-6 and TRBJ2-3, with D unresolved. There are 13 residues in the CDR3. Germline V gives CDR1 MNHNY, CDR2 SVGAGI (reference sequence). Trimming took 5 bases from V and 8 from J, leaving 14 bases between them.

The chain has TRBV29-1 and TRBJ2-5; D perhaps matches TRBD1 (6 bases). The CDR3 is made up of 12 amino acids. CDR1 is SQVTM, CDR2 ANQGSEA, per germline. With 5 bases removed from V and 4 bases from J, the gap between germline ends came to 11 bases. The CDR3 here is CSVHREAETQYF. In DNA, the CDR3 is TGCAGCGTTCACAGGGAAGCAGAGACCCAGTACTTC.

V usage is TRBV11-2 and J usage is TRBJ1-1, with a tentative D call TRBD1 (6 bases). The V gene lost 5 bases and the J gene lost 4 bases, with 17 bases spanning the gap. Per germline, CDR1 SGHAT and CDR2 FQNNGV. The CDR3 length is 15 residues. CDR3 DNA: TGTGCCAGCAGCGCCCACAGGGAAGTAATCACTGAAGCTTTCTTT. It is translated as CASSAHREVITEAFF.

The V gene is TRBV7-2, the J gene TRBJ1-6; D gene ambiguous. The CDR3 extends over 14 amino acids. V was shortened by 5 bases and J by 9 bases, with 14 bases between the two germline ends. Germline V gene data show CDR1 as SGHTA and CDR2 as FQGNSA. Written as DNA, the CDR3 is TGTGCCAGCAGCCCGGAGGGATCGGGTTCACCCCTCCACTTT. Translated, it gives CASSPEGSGSPLHF.

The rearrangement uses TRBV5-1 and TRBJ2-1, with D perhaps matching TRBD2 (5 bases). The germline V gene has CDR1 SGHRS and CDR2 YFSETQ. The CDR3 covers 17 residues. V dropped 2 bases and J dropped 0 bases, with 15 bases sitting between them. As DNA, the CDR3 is TGCGCCAGCAGCTTTGGACTTCCCCCTAGCTCCTACAATGAGCAGTTCTTC. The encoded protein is CASSFGLPPSSYNEQFF.

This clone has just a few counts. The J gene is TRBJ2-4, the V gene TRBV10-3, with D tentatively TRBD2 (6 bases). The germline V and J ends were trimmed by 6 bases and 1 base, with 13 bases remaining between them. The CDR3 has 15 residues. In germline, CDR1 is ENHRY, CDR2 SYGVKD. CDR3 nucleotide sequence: TGTGCCATCAGCGACAGCCGGGGGGCCAAAAACATTCAGTACTTC. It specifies CAISDSRGAKNIQYF.

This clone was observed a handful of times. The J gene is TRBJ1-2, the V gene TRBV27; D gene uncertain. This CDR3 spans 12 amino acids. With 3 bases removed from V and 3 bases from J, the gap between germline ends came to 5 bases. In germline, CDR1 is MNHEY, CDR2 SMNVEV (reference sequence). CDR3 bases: TGTGCCAGCAGTTTTAAGTACTATGGCTACACCTTC. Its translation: CASSFKYYGYTF.

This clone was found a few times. CDR3 in amino acids: CASSAPGQRAMMEQFF. CDR3 in DNA: TGTGCCAGCAGTGCCCCGGGACAGCGAGCCATGATGGAGCAGTTCTTC. The chain joins TRBV6-1 to TRBJ2-1; 7 nucleotides line up with TRBD1. V lost 4 bases, J lost 10 bases, and 16 bases stayed unmatched. The CDR3 is 16 amino acids. Per the germline V gene, CDR1 is MNHNS and CDR2 is SASEGT.

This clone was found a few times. CDR3 sequence (DNA): TGCGCCAGCAGCCCCCAGGGGATTCAAGAGACCCAGTACTTC. It specifies CASSPQGIQETQYF. The chain recombines TRBV5-1 with TRBJ2-5, with D tentatively TRBD1 (6 bases). There are 14 residues in the CDR3. The germline gives CDR1 SGHRS, CDR2 YFSETQ. The V end was cut by 4 bases, the J end by 2 bases, with 12 bases between. Based on the CDR3 plus reference TRBV5-1 and TRBJ2-5, the full variable domain is KAGVTQTPRYLIKTRGQQVTLSCSPISGHRSVSWYQQTPGQGLQFLFEYFSETQRNKGNFPGRFSGRQFSNSRSEMNVSTLELGDSALYLCASSPQGIQETQYFGPGTRLLVL.

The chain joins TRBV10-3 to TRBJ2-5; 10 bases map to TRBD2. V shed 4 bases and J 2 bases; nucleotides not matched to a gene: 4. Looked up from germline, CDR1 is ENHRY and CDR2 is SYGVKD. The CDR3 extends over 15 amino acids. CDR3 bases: TGTGCCATCAGTGCCCCTAGCGGGGGACAAGAGACCCAGTACTTC. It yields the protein CAISAPSGGQETQYF.

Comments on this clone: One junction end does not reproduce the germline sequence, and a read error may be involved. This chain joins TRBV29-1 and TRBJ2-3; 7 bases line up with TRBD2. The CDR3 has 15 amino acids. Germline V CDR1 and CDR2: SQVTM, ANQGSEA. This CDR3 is CSAESVAGGTDTQYF. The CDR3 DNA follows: TGCAGCGCTGAATCGGTTGCGGGGGGCACAGATACGCAGTATTTT.

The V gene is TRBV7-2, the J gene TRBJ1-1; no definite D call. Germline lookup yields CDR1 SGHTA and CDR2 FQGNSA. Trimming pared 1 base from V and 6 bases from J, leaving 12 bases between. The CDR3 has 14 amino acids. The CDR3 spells CASSLDQSSAEAFF. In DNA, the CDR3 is TGTGCCAGCAGCTTAGATCAAAGTAGCGCTGAAGCTTTCTTT.